The present T cell receptor (beta chain) was sequenced within a study of blood T cell repertoires in COVID-19. The overall study: Samples of COVID-19 (acute and convalescent) were obtained from the United States, Italy and Spain. PBMCs, B-cell-depleted T cells, or T cells were the source of the cDNA or gDNA that made up the material.

CDR3 size: 16 residues. The germline V gene has CDR1 SGHTS and CDR2 YDEGEE. V lost 6 bases and J 0 bases, leaving 19 bases between the germline ends. Authors' methods: Amplification of reference gene primers was used by the study to estimate nucleated cell counts. Data came from immunoSEQ multiplex PCR; TCRdb stores just in-frame clones and leaves some out. V and J calls and clone size are as listed in that table; D and trimming were resolved from the DNA. Among approximately 58,000 clones listed, 75% to 90% were seen once. The receptor's source is a man aged 55 to 69 with COVID-19, enrolled during active disease. Material for sequencing was peripheral blood. The chain joins TRBV5-8 to TRBJ2-7; TRBD2 might be the D (6 bases). The CDR3: CASTQAQRAASYEQYF. CDR3 DNA: TGTGCCAGCACTCAGGCCCAGCGGGCGGCCTCCTACGAGCAGTACTTC. Using reference TRBV5-8 and TRBJ2-7 for the parts outside the CDR3, the full variable domain is EAGVTQSPTHLIKTRGQQATLRCSPISGHTSVYWYQQALGLGLQFLLWYDEGEERNRGNFPPRFSGRQFPNYSSELNVNALELEDSALYLCASTQAQRAASYEQYFGPGTRLTVT.